A selection of T cell receptor beta chains follows, all from one sample in a study of T cell responses to AZD1222 COVID-19 vaccine. The table came from immunoSEQ multiplex PCR; TCRdb's copy has only in-frame clones and leaves some out. The sample holds tens of thousands of clones; under 95% are singletons and the top ten take roughly 8%. Here the sequenced sample was peripheral blood, taken 28 days after the second AZD1222 dose. All receptors derive from an adult who received the AZD1222 COVID-19 vaccine. The CDR3 runs from the conserved cysteine through the conserved F or W. D genes are given only for firm matches. Where a row states a size, it is once, few, many or the class of an expanded clone; other rows omit it.

>TRBV7-8|TRBJ2-5|NA|NA|15
CACSFGTGVQTTQYF
TGTGCCTGCAGCTTTGGTACGGGGGTTCAAACGACCCAGTACTTC
>TRBV9|TRBJ1-4|NA|NA|15
CASSVAPTTNEKLFF
TGTGCCAGCAGCGTAGCTCCTACAACTAATGAAAAACTGTTTTTT
>TRBV30|TRBJ1-1|NA|NA|12
CAWSRENTEAFF
TGTGCCTGGTCTAGGGAGAACACTGAAGCTTTCTTT
>TRBV5-8|TRBJ2-1|NA|once|11
CASSRWNEQFF
TGTGCCAGCAGCCGTTGGAATGAGCAGTTCTTC
>TRBV6-5|TRBJ2-3|NA|NA|13
CASSPRHRDTQYF
TGTGCCAGCAGTCCCAGGCACCGAGATACGCAGTATTTT
>TRBV6-1|TRBJ1-5|NA|NA|16
CASRENPLGSNQPQHF
TGTGCCAGCAGGGAAAACCCTTTGGGCAGCAATCAGCCCCAGCATTTT
>TRBV27|TRBJ2-7|NA|once|15
CASSLDPAGAYEQYF
TGTGCCAGCAGTTTAGACCCAGCGGGTGCCTACGAGCAGTACTTC
>TRBV28|TRBJ2-7|TRBD2|NA|14
CASSVTSARYEQYF
TGTGCCAGCAGCGTTACTAGCGCCCGGTACGAGCAGTACTTC
>TRBV10-3|TRBJ2-7|TRBD1|NA|13
CALARDSTYEQYF
TGTGCCCTTGCTAGGGACAGCACCTACGAGCAGTACTTC
>TRBV2|TRBJ2-4|NA|few|15
CASSESRVAKNIQYF
TGTGCCAGCAGTGAGTCCCGTGTAGCCAAAAACATTCAGTACTTC
>TRBV4-1|TRBJ2-7|NA|NA|16
CASSQDLSPPTNEQYF
TGCGCCAGCAGCCAAGATCTGAGTCCACCTACCAACGAGCAGTACTTC
>TRBV29-1|TRBJ2-3|NA|NA|11
CSVESTDTQYF
TGCAGCGTTGAGTCCACAGATACGCAGTATTTT
>TRBV3-1/TRBV3-2|TRBJ2-5|NA|once|13
CASSQGQLVAQYF
TGTGCCAGCAGCCAAGGCCAGCTAGTGGCCCAGTACTTC
>TRBV4-2|TRBJ1-1|NA|NA|16
CASSQALGTSNTEAFF
TGTGCCAGCAGCCAAGCTCTGGGAACGTCTAACACTGAAGCTTTCTTT
>TRBV27|TRBJ1-2|NA|NA|12
CASRSGYYGYTF
TGTGCCAGCAGATCAGGGTACTATGGCTACACCTTC
>TRBV10-3|TRBJ2-7|NA|NA|14
CAISQRQTSYEQYF
TGTGCCATCTCGCAGAGACAGACTTCCTACGAGCAGTACTTC
>TRBV15|TRBJ1-5|TRBD1|NA|14
CATSGDRGHQPQHF
TGTGCCACCAGCGGGGACAGGGGGCATCAGCCCCAGCATTTT
>TRBV3-1/TRBV3-2|TRBJ1-2|NA|NA|14
CASSHLWNADGYTF
TGTGCCAGCAGCCATCTTTGGAACGCGGATGGCTACACCTTC
>TRBV5-6|TRBJ1-4|NA|NA|14
CASSLATTNEKLFF
TGTGCCAGCAGCTTGGCAACAACTAATGAAAAACTGTTTTTT
>TRBV2|TRBJ2-2|TRBD2|NA|15
CASSPRTSHTGELFF
TGTGCCAGCAGTCCCCGGACTAGCCACACCGGGGAGCTGTTTTTT
>TRBV28|TRBJ2-7|NA|NA|12
CASWGGGYEQYF
TGTGCCAGCTGGGGAGGGGGCTACGAGCAGTACTTC
>TRBV28|TRBJ2-3|TRBD2|NA|15
CASSLNGLDTDTQYF
TGTGCCAGCAGTTTGAACGGACTAGACACAGATACGCAGTATTTT
>TRBV4-3|TRBJ2-1|TRBD2|NA|14
CASSHALANNEQFF
TGCGCCAGCAGCCACGCACTAGCGAACAATGAGCAGTTCTTC
>TRBV7-9|TRBJ2-7|TRBD2|NA|14
CASSLGSSGYEQYF
TGTGCCAGCAGCTTAGGTTCTAGCGGCTACGAGCAGTACTTC
>TRBV18|TRBJ1-4|NA|NA|15
CASSPTVREDEKLFF
TGTGCCAGCTCACCGACAGTGCGGGAGGATGAAAAACTGTTTTTT
>TRBV19|TRBJ1-2|TRBD1|NA|15
CASSPAAQGAYGYTF
TGTGCCAGTAGTCCAGCTGCACAGGGGGCCTATGGCTACACCTTC
>TRBV10-2|TRBJ1-5|NA|NA|13
CASGRDPSQPQHF
TGCGCCAGCGGGAGGGACCCGAGTCAGCCCCAGCATTTT
>TRBV27|TRBJ2-7|TRBD1|NA|15
CATSLGTGASGEQYF
TGTGCCACCTCCCTCGGGACAGGGGCTAGTGGAGAGCAGTACTTC
>TRBV6-1|TRBJ1-5|NA|NA|17
CASSGVRSNYSNQPQHF
TGTGCCAGCAGTGGGGTCAGGTCGAACTATAGCAATCAGCCCCAGCATTTT
>TRBV28|TRBJ2-5|NA|NA|17
CASRELQGGYQEETQYF
TGTGCCAGCAGAGAGTTACAGGGAGGGTATCAAGAAGAGACCCAGTACTTC
>TRBV6-5|TRBJ2-7|TRBD1|NA|12
CAAWGQAYEQYF
TGTGCCGCTTGGGGACAGGCCTACGAGCAGTACTTC
>TRBV6-9|TRBJ2-2|TRBD2|NA|18
CASSARGSGSYNTGELFF
TGTGCCAGCAGCGCGCGGGGTAGCGGGAGCTATAACACCGGGGAGCTGTTTTTT
>TRBV28|TRBJ2-5|TRBD1|NA|15
CASTTGTGVKETQYF
TGTGCCAGCACCACTGGGACAGGGGTTAAAGAGACCCAGTACTTC
>TRBV6-4|TRBJ1-2|TRBD1|NA|16
CASSDTDRDRGSGYTF
TGTGCCAGCAGTGACACGGACCGGGACAGGGGATCTGGCTACACCTTC
>TRBV4-3|TRBJ2-2|NA|NA|15
CASSQVAASTGELFF
TGCGCCAGCAGCCAAGTGGCGGCGAGCACCGGGGAGCTGTTTTTT
>TRBV5-1|TRBJ1-1|NA|NA|15
CASSPFGPGNTEAFF
TGCGCCAGCAGCCCATTTGGACCTGGGAACACTGAAGCTTTCTTT
>TRBV6-1|TRBJ2-2|NA|NA|15
CASSEALRGPGELFF
TGTGCCAGCAGTGAAGCGCTTCGGGGGCCCGGGGAGCTGTTTTTT
>TRBV7-9|TRBJ1-4|TRBD1|NA|13
CASSRGQSEKLFF
TGTGCCAGCAGCAGGGGACAGAGCGAAAAACTGTTTTTT
>TRBV4-2|TRBJ2-2|TRBD2|NA|18
CASSQAWGLAGEVGELFF
TGTGCCAGCAGCCAGGCATGGGGGCTAGCGGGAGAAGTCGGGGAGCTGTTTTTT
>TRBV12-3/TRBV12-4|TRBJ2-2|NA|NA|13
CASRVTETRELFF
TGTGCCAGCAGAGTGACAGAAACACGGGAGCTGTTTTTT
>TRBV19|TRBJ2-1|TRBD2|NA|16
CASSKQTSGVYNEQFF
TGTGCCAGTAGTAAGCAAACTAGCGGGGTCTACAATGAGCAGTTCTTC
>TRBV11-2|TRBJ2-7|TRBD2|NA|17
CASSFQAPYVAGYEQYF
TGTGCCAGCAGCTTCCAGGCCCCCTACGTAGCGGGCTACGAGCAGTACTTC
>TRBV9|TRBJ1-1|NA|NA|15
CASSVGGSGNTEAFF
TGTGCCAGCAGCGTAGGGGGTAGCGGGAACACTGAAGCTTTCTTT
>TRBV25-1|TRBJ2-7|NA|NA|13
CASSEWGVYEQYF
TGTGCCAGCAGTGAATGGGGGGTCTACGAGCAGTACTTC
>TRBV2|TRBJ2-7|NA|NA|13
CASNSGTVYEQYF
TGTGCCAGCAATTCCGGGACCGTTTACGAGCAGTACTTC
>TRBV7-9|TRBJ2-1|NA|NA|16
CASSLAASSPWNEQFF
TGTGCCAGCAGCTTAGCGGCTAGTAGTCCTTGGAATGAGCAGTTCTTC